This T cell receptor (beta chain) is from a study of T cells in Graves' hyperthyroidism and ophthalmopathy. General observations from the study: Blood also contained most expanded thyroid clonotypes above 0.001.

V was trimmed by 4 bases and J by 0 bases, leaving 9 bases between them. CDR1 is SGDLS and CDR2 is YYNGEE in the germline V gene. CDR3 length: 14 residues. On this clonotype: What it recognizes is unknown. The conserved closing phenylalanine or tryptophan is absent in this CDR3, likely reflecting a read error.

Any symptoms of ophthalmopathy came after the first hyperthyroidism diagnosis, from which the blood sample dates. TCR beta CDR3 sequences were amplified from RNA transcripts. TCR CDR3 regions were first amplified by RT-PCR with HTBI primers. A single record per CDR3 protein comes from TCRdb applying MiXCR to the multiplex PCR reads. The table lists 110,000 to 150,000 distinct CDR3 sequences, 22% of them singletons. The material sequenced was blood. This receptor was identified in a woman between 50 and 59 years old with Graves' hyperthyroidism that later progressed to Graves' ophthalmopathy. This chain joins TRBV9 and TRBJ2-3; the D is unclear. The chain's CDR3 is CASSPSSSTDTQYL. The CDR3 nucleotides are TGTGCCAGCAGCCCCAGCAGTAGCACAGATACGCAGTATCTT.